The sequence of this T cell receptor beta chain was determined in a study of blood T cell repertoires in COVID-19 (dated by TCRdb to the early 2020s). A note on the overall study: Samples covering the acute and convalescent phases of COVID-19 were provided by collaborators in the United States, Italy and Spain. The prospective study material was composed of cDNA or gDNA derived from T cells, B-cell-depleted T cells, or PBMCs. The dataset comprised deeply sampled blood TCRbeta repertoires from subjects exposed to, actively infected with, or recovered from COVID-19. Where available, HLA class I and class II types were obtained from metadata supplied by the sample provider rather than from assay-based typing. The repertoires were made available in a free public database intended to serve as a resource for research on the immune response to SARS-CoV-2. Sample metadata almost always included a de-identified subject ID, COVID-19 status, age in years and sex. The samples were drawn from the first 160 participants of the ongoing ImmuneRACE study and from more than 1,000 subjects provided by 6 global collaborators.

This clone was seen a handful of times. There is no known antigen for this receptor. No base quality values were provided; no much bigger clone lies one nucleotide off. Samples from volunteer blood donors who had recovered from COVID-19 were contributed by a second Seattle source. The collaborating institutions used their own protocols to collect whole blood in K2EDTA tubes. For TCRbeta analysis, collaborators shipped samples as frozen whole blood, isolated PBMCs, or DNA extracted from either of those sample types. What the research found in general, with its limitations: How much clinical and demographic metadata was included differed by source and by participant, and the metadata was provided uncurated.

The immunoSEQ Assay, a bias-controlled multiplex PCR, was used to amplify TCRbeta CDR3 regions from genomic DNA. The paper's data handling went like this. The number of nucleated cells in each sample was estimated by amplification of reference gene primers within the assay. Sequence reads were collapsed and filtered to measure the absolute abundance of every unique TCRbeta CDR3 rearrangement. For each sample, productive Simpson clonality was calculated as the square root of Simpson's diversity index across productive rearrangements. This is the immuneACCESS table as TCRdb keeps it, with only in-frame sequences that have V and J called. A part of the clones is gone; compared with another copy, unresolved V genes explain less than half, and the rest is unexplained. V and J calls and clone size are those listed in that table; D and trimming were worked out from the DNA. Within this sample are about 220,000 clones, with around 86% of them counted one time only. Of the sample, about 2.2% falls within the top ten clones.

According to the germline V gene, CDR1 reads SGHRS and CDR2 reads YFSETQ. V is clipped by 4 bases and J by 0 bases, and the sequence between their germline boundaries is 8 bases long. There are 13 amino acids in the CDR3, from cysteine to phenylalanine inclusive. Only CDR3 DNA remains: 39 bases, in frame from the first base. The sample consisted of peripheral blood. This clonotype originated in a young man who had recovered from COVID-19. The sequence is built from TRBV5-1 and TRBJ2-7, with the D gene uncertain. CDR3 reads: CASSLYSSYEQYF. In nucleotide form, the sequence is TGCGCCAGCAGCCTATATAGCTCCTACGAGCAGTACTTC.